This TCR beta chain was observed in a study of CD8+ T cells in alopecia areata. The CDR3 has 14 amino acids. Germline assignment: CDR1 MNHNY and CDR2 SVGAGI (reference sequence). The V end lost 6 bases, the J end lost 3 bases, and 11 bases lay between the germline ends. cDNA prepared by RNA extraction and subsequent reverse transcription served as the template for sequencing. TCRdb's table, derived via immunoSEQ multiplex PCR, lists solely in-frame clones and lacks some. The sample lists around 97,000 clones, around three fifths seen once, with more than 8% in the top ten. The sequenced sample was CD4+ T cells sorted from blood. The chain carries TRBV6-6 and TRBJ1-4; unclear D gene. The receptor comes from a human donor in good health. The CDR3 spells CASRQIRANEKLFF. The CDR3 DNA reads TGTGCCAGCAGACAGATACGAGCTAATGAAAAACTGTTTTTT.